The entry that follows covers one T cell receptor beta chain sequence. The antigen it recognizes is unknown. The reads were generated on an Illumina HiSeq 2000. 5'RACE template switching, by which a universal primer site and unique molecular identifiers were added, was used to make TCR beta cDNA libraries. Priming for cDNA synthesis came from the TCR beta constant segment, and two successive PCR amplification steps followed. In the source study's methods: MIGEC was used to demultiplex reads and group reads by UMI, and MiTCR was used to assemble and quantify clonotypes. To exclude erroneous sequences, only TCR cDNA sequences supported by at least two reads were retained. Downstream repertoire analysis used the tcR package, and clonotypes were matched across fractions by CDR3 nucleotide sequence plus V segment. Antigen specificity was annotated against VDJdb with VDJmatch, allowing one amino acid substitution in CDR3. TCRdb reprocessed the reads, so every CDR3 protein sequence counts as one entry and DNA is not shown. In this record, the V and J calls reflect TCRdb's handling and not the investigators' own analysis. This specimen's table enumerates approximately 150,000 distinct CDR3 sequences. The top ten clonotypes cover approximately 18% of the sample.

The germline V gene (reference sequence) specifies LGHDT as CDR1 and YNNKEL as CDR2. The CDR3 has 14 amino acids, counting the end cysteine and phenylalanine. Nucleotide data are not available. This entry comes from a study of T cells expressing NK-cell markers (dated by TCRdb to about 2020). For the wider study: TCR beta-chain repertoires were profiled in sorted CD3+CD56+NKG2C+, CD3+CD56+NKG2C- and CD3+CD56-NKG2C+ T-cell subsets from about 8 donors. Among the eight sequenced donors, seven were HCMV-seropositive and one was HCMV-seronegative. The eight sequenced donors were randomly selected healthy volunteers, three men and five women. Sequencing of the libraries produced 2 x 150 bp reads on Illumina HiSeq 2000/2500, MiSeq or NextSeq. Overall study outcomes, separate from this receptor: For six donors, the dominant CD3+CD56+NKG2C+ clonotypes were among the top 10 CD8+ clonotypes and accounted for about 1.0-7.5% of CD8+ T cells. Those dominant clonotypes were again the most abundant among CD3+CD56-NKG2C+ cells in several donors, at about 25-60.1%. Whether the expanded NKG2C-expressing T cell clones were specific for HCMV antigens remained unclear.

HCMV serostatus was determined by detecting HCMV-specific IgG in serum with a commercial ELISA kit. Peripheral blood mononuclear cells were isolated from blood by Ficoll density gradient centrifugation. The clonotype was recovered from a woman between 18 and 70 years old in good health. Rearrangement joined TRBV3-1 to TRBJ1-1. The sequencing sample was made of blood T cells: a sorted CD56 or NKG2C T cell subset, CD4+ or CD8+ T cells, or bulk PBMC T cells (not recorded which). CDR3 loop: CASSQGHQNTEAFF.